The 26 T cell receptor beta chains presented below share a single source sample, sequenced in a study of T cell responses to AZD1222 COVID-19 vaccine. Libraries were prepared by immunoSEQ multiplex PCR; TCRdb keeps only in-frame clonotypes and omits some of them. The sample consists of approximately 120,000 clones, 89% of them appearing once. The starting material was peripheral blood, obtained on day 0 of AZD1222 vaccination. These receptors were taken from an adult in good health.

The V gene is TRBV7-3, the J gene TRBJ2-1; the D is unclear. Trimming stripped 5 bases from V and 1 base from J, with 9 bases between. The CDR3 contains 14 residues. CDR1 and CDR2 (germline): SGHTA, FQGTGA. The chain's CDR3 is CASSQVGSYNEQFF. In DNA form, the CDR3 reads TGTGCCAGCAGCCAAGTGGGTTCCTACAATGAGCAGTTCTTC.

In its sample, this clone was seen once. The chain recombines TRBV11-2 with TRBJ2-3; no clear D. The V end was cut by 5 bases, the J end by 2 bases, with 8 bases between. CDR3 length equals 13 residues. From germline, CDR1 is SGHAT and CDR2 FQNNGV. Here the CDR3 reads CASSPAHTDTQYF. CDR3 DNA sequence: TGTGCCAGCAGCCCTGCCCACACAGATACGCAGTATTTT.

The rearrangement joins TRBV5-1 to TRBJ2-7; 13 nucleotides match TRBD2. CDR1 SGHRS and CDR2 YFSETQ come from the germline V gene. The trim removed 7 bases at V and 1 base at J, leaving 14 bases unmatched. This CDR3 region has 18 residues. Here the CDR3 reads CASGRDSGLAGVSYEQYF. The CDR3 DNA is TGCGCCAGCGGCCGGGACAGCGGACTAGCGGGAGTGTCCTACGAGCAGTACTTC.

This clone has only one observation. The DNA of the CDR3 is TGTGCCAGCAGCTTAGGGCCCTTTTACCCCATATATTTT. Translation gives CASSLGPFYPIYF. The chain couples TRBV7-2 to TRBJ1-3; D gene ambiguous. CDR1 and CDR2 from the germline V gene are SGHTA and FQGNSA. Trimming stripped 1 base from V and 11 bases from J, with 12 bases between. The CDR3 totals 13 residues.

V is TRBV7-3 and J is TRBJ2-5; TRBD2 aligns across 10 bases. The ends lost 4 bases at V and 1 base at J; junction bases unmatched: 9. This CDR3 region has 17 residues. Germline lookup yields CDR1 SGHTA and CDR2 FQGTGA. The CDR3 nucleotides are TGTGCCAGCAGCTCGGGGACTAGCGTCCGATCCCAAGAGACCCAGTACTTC. This translates into CASSSGTSVRSQETQYF.

This chain links TRBV9 with TRBJ1-6; the D is unclear. CDR3 length equals 13 residues. V lost 0 bases to trimming and J lost 5 bases, with 3 bases between them. CDR1 and CDR2 from the germline V gene are SGDLS and YYNGEE. Here the CDR3 reads CASSVDHNSPLHF. The DNA of the CDR3 is TGTGCCAGCAGCGTAGATCATAATTCACCCCTCCACTTT.

The genes are TRBV19 and TRBJ2-2; TRBD2 aligns across 9 bases. The CDR3 spans 16 residues. CDR1 is LNHDA, CDR2 SQIVND, per germline (reference sequence). V shed 3 bases and J 6 bases; nucleotides not matched to a gene: 8. CDR3 residues: CASSIPAGGGAGELFF. CDR3 DNA sequence: TGTGCCAGTAGTATCCCAGCGGGGGGCGGTGCCGGGGAGCTGTTTTTT.

The count of this clone is one. The rearrangement joins TRBV7-3 to TRBJ2-1; 12 bases fit TRBD2. Germline values: CDR1 SGHTA, CDR2 FQGTGA. This CDR3 is built from 16 residues. J was trimmed by 4 bases and V by 4 bases; bases with no gene match: 5. CDR3 amino acids: CASSSEGTSGYNEQFF. In DNA, the CDR3 is TGTGCCAGCAGCTCAGAAGGGACTAGCGGGTACAATGAGCAGTTCTTC.

The rearrangement joins TRBV10-3 to TRBJ2-7; D tentatively fits TRBD1 or TRBD2 (5 bases each). Trimming stripped 2 bases from V and 7 bases from J, with 9 bases between. CDR1 is ENHRY and CDR2 is SYGVKD in the germline V gene. The CDR3 runs 12 residues. The CDR3 bases are TGTGCCATCAGTGAGGGGACGGGGGAGCAGTACTTC. This sequence encodes CAISEGTGEQYF.

The chain is built from TRBV2 and TRBJ2-2; 10 positions agree with TRBD2. V lost 9 bases to trimming and J lost 4 bases; unmatched junction nucleotides: 8. The germline CDR1 and CDR2 sequences are SNHLY and FYNNEI. This CDR3 contains 15 residues. CDR3 sequence (DNA): TGTGCCAGTACCCTAGCGGGAGTCGGCACCGGGGAGCTGTTTTTT. Amino acids: CASTLAGVGTGELFF.

This chain joins TRBV3-1 (or the pseudogene TRBV3-2) and TRBJ1-6; tentatively, D is TRBD1 (5 bases). V lost 2 bases and J lost 9, with 17 bases in between. The CDR3 is 16 amino acids. Germline CDR1 reads LGHDT; CDR2 reads YNNKEL (reference sequence). DNA for the CDR3: TGTGCCAGCAGCCAACATGGGGGGGGGACCGGTTCACCCCTCCACTTT. Protein: CASSQHGGGTGSPLHF.

The rearrangement links TRBV4-2 to TRBJ2-3; the match to TRBD2 covers 7 bases. Germline loops: CDR1 LGHNA, CDR2 YNFKEQ. With V trimmed by 4 bases and J by 2 bases, 3 bases remained unmatched. CDR3 size: 14 residues. The DNA of the CDR3 is TGTGCCAGCAGCCCCGGGGGGTTCACAGATACGCAGTATTTT. Protein sequence: CASSPGGFTDTQYF.

The chain has TRBV27 and TRBJ2-2; D not certain. The CDR3 spans 15 residues. Germline V gene data show CDR1 as MNHEY and CDR2 as SMNVEV (reference sequence). Between the trimmed V and J ends, which lost 3 bases and 3 bases, there was a span of 11 bases. CDR3 in DNA: TGTGCCAGCAGTTTCTCTGGCTCCTACACCGGGGAGCTGTTTTTT. This translates into CASSFSGSYTGELFF.

V usage is TRBV19 and J usage is TRBJ1-6; D remains ambiguous. Germline V gene lookup returns CDR1 LNHDA and CDR2 SQIVND (reference sequence). Trimming took off 1 base at V and 6 bases at J, with 13 bases between the two ends. This CDR3 comprises 16 residues. CDR3 protein: CASSIGEPAGNSPLHF. For the CDR3, the DNA is TGTGCCAGTAGTATAGGGGAGCCGGCGGGTAATTCACCCCTCCACTTT.

V and J are TRBV19 and TRBJ1-5; D remains ambiguous. The CDR3 contains 13 residues. Germline CDR1 is LNHDA and CDR2 is SQIVND (reference sequence). V gave up 3 bases and J gave up 5 bases, with 8 bases separating them. The chain's CDR3 is CASSMEPDQPQHF. CDR3 sequence (DNA): TGTGCCAGTAGTATGGAACCCGATCAGCCCCAGCATTTT.

This clone was counted a few times. The rearrangement uses TRBV19 and TRBJ1-5; 9 bases are shared with TRBD1. This CDR3 has 15 amino acids. Losses at the gene ends were 5 bases for V and 5 bases for J; bases not matched to a gene: 7. The germline gives CDR1 LNHDA, CDR2 SQIVND (reference sequence). CDR3 region: CASSFDRGGHQPQHF. The CDR3 DNA follows: TGTGCCAGTAGTTTCGACAGGGGGGGACATCAGCCCCAGCATTTT.

The V gene is TRBV29-1, the J gene TRBJ2-5; no firm D call. Trimming shortened V by 5 bases and J by 1 base, and 5 bases separated the two germline ends. In germline, CDR1 is SQVTM, CDR2 ANQGSEA. The CDR3 is 11 amino acids. As DNA, the CDR3 is TGCAGCGTTACCCCCCAAGAGACCCAGTACTTC. Translation: CSVTPQETQYF.

The chain recombines TRBV11-1 with TRBJ2-7, with D perhaps assigned TRBD1 or TRBD2 (5 bases each). Trimming took off 3 bases at V and 3 bases at J, with 15 bases between the two ends. The germline CDR1 and CDR2 sequences are SGHAT and FQDESV (reference sequence). The CDR3 extends over 15 amino acids. The CDR3 nucleotides are TGTGCCAGCAGCTTCCGGGACGCTGGGTACTACGAGCAGTACTTC. This codes for CASSFRDAGYYEQYF.

The chain carries TRBV11-2 and TRBJ2-1, with D unclear. CDR1 is SGHAT, CDR2 FQNNGV, per germline. The CDR3 has 17 residues. Trimming took 5 bases from V and 0 from J, leaving 17 bases between them. DNA of the CDR3: TGTGCCAGCAGCCTCACCCTAACCAGGAGCTCCTACAATGAGCAGTTCTTC. This codes for CASSLTLTRSSYNEQFF.

CDR3 in DNA: TGTGCCAGCACAACTACAGGGGGCGCGGGGGAAAAACTGTTTTTT. Translating gives CASTTTGGAGEKLFF. The chain links TRBV25-1 to TRBJ1-4, with TRBD1 identical over 9 bases. Germline assignment: CDR1 MGHDK and CDR2 SYGVNS. This CDR3 has 15 amino acids. The J segment lost 8 bases and the V segment lost 7 bases, leaving 11 bases of the junction unmatched.

In nucleotides, the CDR3 is TGTGCCAGCAGTTATACCCCGGCAGGGGAAATCTACGAGCAGTACTTC. Its protein is CASSYTPAGEIYEQYF. The chain recombines TRBV28 with TRBJ2-7, with TRBD1 as a possible D gene (6 bases). Germline V gene lookup returns CDR1 MDHEN and CDR2 SYDVKM. V was clipped by 4 bases and J by 3 bases, with 19 bases between them. The CDR3 has 16 residues.

CDR3: CATHDFWDTQYF. The DNA for the CDR3 is TGTGCCACCCACGACTTTTGGGATACGCAGTATTTT. The rearrangement uses TRBV7-9 and TRBJ2-3, with unresolved D. Trimming pared 10 bases from V and 6 bases from J, leaving 14 bases between. The CDR3 loop spans 12 amino acids. CDR1 SEHNR and CDR2 FQNEAQ come from the germline V gene (reference sequence).

The chain carries TRBV30 and TRBJ1-6; D is perhaps TRBD1 (6 bases). Germline V gene data show CDR1 as GTSNPN and CDR2 as SVGIG (reference sequence). The CDR3 contains 13 residues. Deletions cut 5 bases from V and 7 bases from J, with 12 bases between. CDR3 nucleotides: TGTGCCTGGGAGGGGGGGGGAAATTCACCCCTCCACTTT. As protein: CAWEGGGNSPLHF.

The chain is built from TRBV28 and TRBJ1-2; a weak D match, TRBD1 (6 bases). The CDR3 runs to 13 residues. The V end was cut by 5 bases, the J end by 6 bases, with 13 bases between. Per germline, CDR1 MDHEN and CDR2 SYDVKM. CDR3 nucleotide sequence: TGTGCCAGCAGTACCACAGGGTACAATGGCTACACCTTC. It codes for CASSTTGYNGYTF.

The chain uses TRBV4-3 and TRBJ2-2; D gene ambiguous. The CDR3 length is 15 residues. CDR1 LGHNA and CDR2 YSLEER come from the germline V gene. Deletions cut 1 base from V and 3 bases from J, with 9 bases between. The chain's CDR3 is CASSQVLGYTGELFF. In nucleotides, the CDR3 is TGCGCCAGCAGCCAAGTGCTAGGGTACACCGGGGAGCTGTTTTTT.

The V gene is TRBV5-5, the J gene TRBJ1-1; D remains unclear. Trimming removed 6 bases at V and 0 bases at J, with 9 bases between. The germline V gene has CDR1 SGHKS and CDR2 YYEKEE (reference sequence). The CDR3 sequence is 13 residues long. CDR3 nucleotide sequence: TGTGCCAGCATAGCTTTTCTGAACACTGAAGCTTTCTTT. Translating gives CASIAFLNTEAFF.